This T cell receptor beta chain was sequenced in a study of blood T cells in healthy people across ages. Findings and limits, study-wide: Diversity estimated from one million T cells was considered an underestimate. Across the age range, TCR beta diversity per million T cells fell in a roughly linear way.

The V gene's germline CDR1 is KGHDR and CDR2 SFDVKD. The CDR3 runs 13 residues. V was pared by 6 bases and J by 6 bases, with 3 bases of the junction left unmatched. This clonotype was picked up a small number of times. The target antigen is unknown. The second PCR ran about 6 to 11 cycles with a sample-barcoded 5' primer and J-beta primers. TCRdb reprocessed the 5' RACE reads via MiXCR and lists one record per CDR3 protein. The sample yields about 1.8 million distinct CDR3 sequences, about 50% seen once. At least 6.5 million PBMCs were isolated per sample. Sequenced material: blood. The chain carries TRBV24-1 and TRBJ1-2; the match to TRBD1 covers 10 bases. The receptor's source is a woman aged 40 to 50 in good health. In nucleotides, the CDR3 is TGTGCCACCAGTAGGGACAGGGGCGATGGCTACACCTTC. It translates to CATSRDRGDGYTF.